The sample holds many counts of the clone carrying this T cell receptor (beta chain). As yet, its antigen is unknown. The cDNA was synthesized by means of template-switch 5'RACE, which was carried out with 10-nucleotide random UMIs. TCRdb re-derived calls from the 5' RACE reads in MiXCR, one entry per CDR3 protein. The sample comprises roughly 25,000 distinct CDR3 sequences, about 2.6% of which are singletons, and about 2.3% rests with the top ten. Trimming shortened V by 0 bases and J by 5 bases, and 11 bases separated the two germline ends. Germline CDR1 is DFQATT and CDR2 is SNEGSKA (reference sequence). The CDR3 is 14 residues long. This sample is part of a study of neurological immune-mediated disorders. Study-wide results and limits: Multiple sclerosis was found to have the least TCR clonal expansion, below healthy controls, and HTLV-1-associated myelopathy the most. Clinical and MRI features did not associate with the cluster found in multiple sclerosis patients.

The clonotype originates from a woman aged 45-65 years with multiple sclerosis. The chain employs TRBV20-1 and TRBJ2-1; D not resolved. Sequencing was performed on PBMCs. The CDR3 protein is CSARDEKSNNEQFF. The CDR3 region has the DNA TGCAGTGCTAGAGATGAAAAAAGCAACAATGAGCAGTTCTTC.